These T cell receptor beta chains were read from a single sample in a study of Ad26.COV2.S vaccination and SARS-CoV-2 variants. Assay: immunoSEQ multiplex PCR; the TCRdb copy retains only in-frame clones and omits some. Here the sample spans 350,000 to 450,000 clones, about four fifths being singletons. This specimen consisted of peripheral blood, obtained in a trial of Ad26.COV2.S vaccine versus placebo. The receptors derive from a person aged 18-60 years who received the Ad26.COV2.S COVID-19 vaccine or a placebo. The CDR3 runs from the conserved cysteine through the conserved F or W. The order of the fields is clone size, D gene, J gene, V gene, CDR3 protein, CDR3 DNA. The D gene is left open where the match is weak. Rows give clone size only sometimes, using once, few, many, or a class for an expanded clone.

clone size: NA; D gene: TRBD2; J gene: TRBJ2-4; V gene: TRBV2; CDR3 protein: CAGSGRGDKNIQYF; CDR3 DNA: TGTGCCGGTAGCGGGAGGGGGGACAAAAACATTCAGTACTTC
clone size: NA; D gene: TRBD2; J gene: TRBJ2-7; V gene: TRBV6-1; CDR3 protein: CASSEGGLAGNKEYF; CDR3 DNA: TGTGCCAGCAGTGAAGGGGGACTAGCGGGAAATAAGGAGTACTTC
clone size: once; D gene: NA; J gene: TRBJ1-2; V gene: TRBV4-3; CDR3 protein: CASSQAPGAGYGYTF; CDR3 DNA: TGCGCCAGCAGCCAAGCCCCGGGGGCCGGCTATGGCTACACCTTC
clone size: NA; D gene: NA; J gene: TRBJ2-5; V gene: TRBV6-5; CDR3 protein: CASTFTLGAETQYF; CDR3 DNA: TGTGCCAGCACGTTCACCCTGGGGGCAGAGACCCAGTACTTC
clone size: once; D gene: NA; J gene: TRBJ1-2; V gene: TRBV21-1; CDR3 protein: CASSARTGDYGYTF; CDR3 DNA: TGTGCCAGCAGCGCCCGGACCGGAGACTATGGCTACACCTTC
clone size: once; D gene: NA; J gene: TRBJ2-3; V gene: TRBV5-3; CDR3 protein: CARSLVGQGDNTDTQYF; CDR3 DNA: TGTGCCAGAAGCTTGGTGGGGCAGGGAGACAACACAGATACGCAGTATTTT
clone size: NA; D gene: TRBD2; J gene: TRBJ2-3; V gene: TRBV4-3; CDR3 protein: CASSQVSGTTDTQYF; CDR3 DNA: TGCGCCAGCAGCCAAGTCAGCGGGACCACAGATACGCAGTATTTT
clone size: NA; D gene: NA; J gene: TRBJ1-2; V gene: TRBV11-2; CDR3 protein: CASSPRHTVGPGRYGYTF; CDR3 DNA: TGTGCCAGCAGCCCCCGTCACACGGTGGGGCCAGGTCGGTATGGCTACACCTTC
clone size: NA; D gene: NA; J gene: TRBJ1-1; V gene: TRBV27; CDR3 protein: CASSPKRSTEAFF; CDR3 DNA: TGTGCCAGCAGTCCAAAAAGGAGCACTGAAGCTTTCTTT
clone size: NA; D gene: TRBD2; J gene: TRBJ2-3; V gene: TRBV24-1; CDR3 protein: CATSVSGAGPPDTQYF; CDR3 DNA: TGTGCCACCAGTGTTTCAGGAGCGGGGCCCCCAGATACGCAGTATTTT
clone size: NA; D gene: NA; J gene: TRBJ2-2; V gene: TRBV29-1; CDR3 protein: CSVRDGSTNTGELFF; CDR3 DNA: TGCAGCGTACGGGACGGGTCTACGAACACCGGGGAGCTGTTTTTT
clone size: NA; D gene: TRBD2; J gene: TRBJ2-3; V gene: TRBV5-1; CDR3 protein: CASAGGSTDTQYF; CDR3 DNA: TGCGCCAGCGCCGGGGGGAGCACAGATACGCAGTATTTT
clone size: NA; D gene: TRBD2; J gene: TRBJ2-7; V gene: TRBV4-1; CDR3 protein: CASSHTSGRAGEQYF; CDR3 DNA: TGCGCCAGCAGCCACACTAGCGGGAGGGCCGGGGAGCAGTACTTC
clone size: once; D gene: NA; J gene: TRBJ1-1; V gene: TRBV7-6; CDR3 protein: CASSLQGGTEAFF; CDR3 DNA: TGTGCCAGCAGCTTACAGGGTGGAACTGAAGCTTTCTTT
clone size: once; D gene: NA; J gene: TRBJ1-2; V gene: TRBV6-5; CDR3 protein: CASRGGWVGYTF; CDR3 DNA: TGTGCCAGCAGGGGGGGGTGGGTTGGCTACACCTTC
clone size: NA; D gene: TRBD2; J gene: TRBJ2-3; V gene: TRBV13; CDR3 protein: CASSSLGRGGTQYF; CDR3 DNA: TGTGCCAGCAGTTCCCTGGGTCGGGGGGGTACGCAGTATTTT
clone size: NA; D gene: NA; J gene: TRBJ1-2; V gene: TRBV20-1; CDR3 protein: CSAFRGYGYTF; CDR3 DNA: TGCAGTGCCTTCCGGGGCTATGGCTACACCTTC
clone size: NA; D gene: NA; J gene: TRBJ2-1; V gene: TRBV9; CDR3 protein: CASSVSGRAPNEQFF; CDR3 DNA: TGTGCCAGCAGCGTATCGGGACGGGCCCCCAATGAGCAGTTCTTC
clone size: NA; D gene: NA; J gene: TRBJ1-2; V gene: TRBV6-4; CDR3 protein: CASSDPPGGYTF; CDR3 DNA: TGTGCCAGCAGTGACCCACCAGGTGGCTACACCTTC
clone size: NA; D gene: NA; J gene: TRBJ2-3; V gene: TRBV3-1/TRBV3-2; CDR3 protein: CASSPPGDTQYF; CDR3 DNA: TGTGCCAGCAGCCCACCTGGGGATACGCAGTATTTT
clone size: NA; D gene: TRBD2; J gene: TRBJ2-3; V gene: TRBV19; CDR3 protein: CASSMIAGGTDTQYF; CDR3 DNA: TGTGCCAGTAGTATGATCGCGGGAGGCACAGATACGCAGTATTTT
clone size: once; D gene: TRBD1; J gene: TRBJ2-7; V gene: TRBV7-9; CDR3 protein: CASSESGTGYSYF; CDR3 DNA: TGTGCCAGCAGCGAATCCGGGACAGGGTATAGCTACTTC
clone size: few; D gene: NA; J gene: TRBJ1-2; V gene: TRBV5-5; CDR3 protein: CASSLEGTGSSRTF; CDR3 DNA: TGTGCCAGCAGCTTGGAGGGGACGGGAAGTTCGAGGACCTTC
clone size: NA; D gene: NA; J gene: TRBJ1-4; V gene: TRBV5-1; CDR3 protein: CASSRDSNEKLFF; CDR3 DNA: TGCGCCAGCAGCCGGGACTCTAATGAAAAACTGTTTTTT
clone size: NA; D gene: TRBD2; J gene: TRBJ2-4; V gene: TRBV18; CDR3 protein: CASSPSSGGTNIQYF; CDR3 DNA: TGTGCCAGCTCACCAAGCAGCGGGGGGACTAACATTCAGTACTTC
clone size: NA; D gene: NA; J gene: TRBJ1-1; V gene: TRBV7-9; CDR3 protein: CASSLALGGEYTEAFF; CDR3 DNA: TGTGCCAGCAGCTTAGCGCTAGGGGGAGAGTACACTGAAGCTTTCTTT
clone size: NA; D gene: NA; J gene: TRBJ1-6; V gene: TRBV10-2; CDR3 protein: CASSETKPESPLHF; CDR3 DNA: TGCGCCAGCAGTGAGACGAAGCCAGAATCACCCCTCCACTTT